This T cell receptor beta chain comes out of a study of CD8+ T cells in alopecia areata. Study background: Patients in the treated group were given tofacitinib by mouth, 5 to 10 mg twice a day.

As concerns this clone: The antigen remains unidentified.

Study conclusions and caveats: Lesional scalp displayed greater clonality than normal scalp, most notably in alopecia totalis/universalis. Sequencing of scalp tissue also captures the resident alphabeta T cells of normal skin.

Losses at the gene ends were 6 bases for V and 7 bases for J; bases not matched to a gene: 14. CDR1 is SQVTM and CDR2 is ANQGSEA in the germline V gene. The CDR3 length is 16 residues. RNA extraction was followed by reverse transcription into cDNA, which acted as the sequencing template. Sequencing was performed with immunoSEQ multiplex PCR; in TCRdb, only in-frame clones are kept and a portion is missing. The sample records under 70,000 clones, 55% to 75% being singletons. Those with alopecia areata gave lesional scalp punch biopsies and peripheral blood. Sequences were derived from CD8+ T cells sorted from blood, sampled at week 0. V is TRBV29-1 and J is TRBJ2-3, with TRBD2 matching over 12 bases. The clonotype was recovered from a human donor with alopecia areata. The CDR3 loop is CSVELAGGESSYTQYF. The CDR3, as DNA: TGCAGCGTCGAACTAGCGGGGGGAGAATCATCTTATACGCAGTATTTT.